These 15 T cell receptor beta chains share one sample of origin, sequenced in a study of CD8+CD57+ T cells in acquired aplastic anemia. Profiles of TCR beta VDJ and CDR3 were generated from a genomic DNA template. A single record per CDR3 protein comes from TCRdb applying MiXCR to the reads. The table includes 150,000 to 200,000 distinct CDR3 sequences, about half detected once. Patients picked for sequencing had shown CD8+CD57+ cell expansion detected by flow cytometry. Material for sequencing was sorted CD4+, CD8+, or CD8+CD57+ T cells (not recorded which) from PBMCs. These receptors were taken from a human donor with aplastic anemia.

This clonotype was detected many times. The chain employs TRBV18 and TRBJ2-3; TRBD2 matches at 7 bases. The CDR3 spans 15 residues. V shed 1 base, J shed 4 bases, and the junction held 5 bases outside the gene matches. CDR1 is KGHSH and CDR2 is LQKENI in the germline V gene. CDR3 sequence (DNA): TGTGCCAGCTCACCACTGGCTAGCGGCTCAGATACGCAGTATTTT. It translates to CASSPLASGSDTQYF.

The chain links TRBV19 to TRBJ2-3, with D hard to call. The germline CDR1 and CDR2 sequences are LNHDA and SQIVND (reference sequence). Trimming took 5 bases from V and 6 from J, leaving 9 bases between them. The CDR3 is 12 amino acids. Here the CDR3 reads CASSDFWDTQYF. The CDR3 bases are TGTGCCAGTAGTGACTTTTGGGATACGCAGTATTTT.

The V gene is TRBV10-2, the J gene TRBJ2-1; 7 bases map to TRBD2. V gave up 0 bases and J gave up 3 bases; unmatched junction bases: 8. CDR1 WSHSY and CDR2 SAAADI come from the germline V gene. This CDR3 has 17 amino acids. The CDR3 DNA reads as TGCGCCAGCAGTGAGTCTATAGCGGGCGGATACTACAATGAGCAGTTCTTC. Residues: CASSESIAGGYYNEQFF.

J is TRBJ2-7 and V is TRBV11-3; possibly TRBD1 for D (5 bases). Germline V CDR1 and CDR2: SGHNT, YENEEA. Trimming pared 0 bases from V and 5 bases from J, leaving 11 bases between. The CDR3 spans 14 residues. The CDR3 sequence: CASSLEGVWDEQYF. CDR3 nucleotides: TGTGCCAGCAGCTTAGAAGGGGTTTGGGACGAGCAGTACTTC.

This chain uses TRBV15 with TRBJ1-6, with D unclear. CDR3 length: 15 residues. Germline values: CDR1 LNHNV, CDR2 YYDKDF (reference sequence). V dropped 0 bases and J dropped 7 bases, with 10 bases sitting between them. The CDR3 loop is CATSRERTANSPLHF. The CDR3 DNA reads TGTGCCACCAGCAGAGAAAGGACGGCCAATTCACCCCTCCACTTT.

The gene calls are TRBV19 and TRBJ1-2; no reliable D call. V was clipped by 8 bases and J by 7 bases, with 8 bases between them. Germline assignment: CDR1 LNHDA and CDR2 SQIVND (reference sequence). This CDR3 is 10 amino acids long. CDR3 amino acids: CASGSGGYTF. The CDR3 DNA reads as TGTGCCAGTGGATCTGGTGGCTACACCTTC.

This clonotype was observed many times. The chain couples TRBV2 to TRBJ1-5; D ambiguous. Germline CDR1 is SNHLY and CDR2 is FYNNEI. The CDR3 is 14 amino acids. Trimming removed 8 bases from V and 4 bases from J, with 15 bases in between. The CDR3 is CASRNSNLNQPQHF. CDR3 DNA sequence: TGTGCCAGCCGGAACTCGAACCTAAATCAGCCCCAGCATTTT.

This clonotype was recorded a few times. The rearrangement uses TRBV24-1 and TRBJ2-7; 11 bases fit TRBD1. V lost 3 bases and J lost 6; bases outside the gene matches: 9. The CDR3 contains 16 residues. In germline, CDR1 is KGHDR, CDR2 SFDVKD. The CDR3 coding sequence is TGTGCCACCAGTGATCCCCGCCGGACAGGGGGCTTCGAGCAGTACTTC. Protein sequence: CATSDPRRTGGFEQYF.

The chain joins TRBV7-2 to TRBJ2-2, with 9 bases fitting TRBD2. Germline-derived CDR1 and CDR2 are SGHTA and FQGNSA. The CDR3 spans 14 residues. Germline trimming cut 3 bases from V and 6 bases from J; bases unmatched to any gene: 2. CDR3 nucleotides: TGTGCCAGCAGCTTGGGACTAGCCTCCGGGGAGCTGTTTTTT. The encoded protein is CASSLGLASGELFF.

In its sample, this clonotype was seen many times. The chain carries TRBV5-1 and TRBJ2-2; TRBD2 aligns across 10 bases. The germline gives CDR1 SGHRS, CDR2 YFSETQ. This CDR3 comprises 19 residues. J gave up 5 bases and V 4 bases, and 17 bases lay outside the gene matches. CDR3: CASSLRSVELAGETGELFF. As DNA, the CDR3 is TGCGCCAGCAGCCTCCGTTCGGTGGAGCTAGCGGGAGAAACCGGGGAGCTGTTTTTT.

The CDR3 protein is CSARVVNGNEQYF. The DNA for the CDR3 is TGCAGTGCTAGAGTAGTGAACGGGAACGAGCAGTACTTC. This sequence joins TRBV20-1 and TRBJ2-7; perhaps TRBD2 as D (5 bases). The CDR3 consists of 13 residues. The V gene's germline CDR1 is DFQATT and CDR2 SNEGSKA (reference sequence). V lost 1 base, J lost 5 bases, and 12 bases lay in between.

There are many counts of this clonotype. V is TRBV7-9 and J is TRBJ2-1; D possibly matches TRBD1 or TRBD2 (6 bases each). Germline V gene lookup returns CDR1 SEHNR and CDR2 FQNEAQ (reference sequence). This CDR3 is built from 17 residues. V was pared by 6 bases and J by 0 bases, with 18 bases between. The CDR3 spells CASSPRGAGRSYNEQFF. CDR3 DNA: TGTGCCAGCAGTCCGAGGGGGGCGGGCCGCTCCTACAATGAGCAGTTCTTC.

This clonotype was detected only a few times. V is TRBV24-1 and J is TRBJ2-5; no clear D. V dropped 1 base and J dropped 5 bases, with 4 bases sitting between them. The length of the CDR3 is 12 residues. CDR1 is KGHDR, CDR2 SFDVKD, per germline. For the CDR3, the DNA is TGTGCCACCAGTGATTTCCCCGAGACCCAGTACTTC. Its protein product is CATSDFPETQYF.

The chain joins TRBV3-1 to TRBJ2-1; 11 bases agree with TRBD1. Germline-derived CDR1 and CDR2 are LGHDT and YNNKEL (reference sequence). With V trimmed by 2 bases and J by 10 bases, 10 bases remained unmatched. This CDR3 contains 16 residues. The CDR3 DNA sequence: TGTGCCAGCAGCCAAAGGGGACAGGGGGACCTGACCGAGCAGTTCTTC. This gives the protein CASSQRGQGDLTEQFF.

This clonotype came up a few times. The CDR3 here is CASSVKLVGTGGRKTQYF. CDR3 in DNA: TGTGCCAGCAGTGTCAAGCTCGTCGGGACAGGGGGCAGGAAGACCCAGTACTTC. The V and J genes are TRBV25-1 and TRBJ2-5; 12 bases align to TRBD1. CDR1 is MGHDK and CDR2 is SYGVNS in the germline V gene. The CDR3 loop spans 18 amino acids. J lost 6 bases, V lost 4 bases, and 15 bases had no gene match.